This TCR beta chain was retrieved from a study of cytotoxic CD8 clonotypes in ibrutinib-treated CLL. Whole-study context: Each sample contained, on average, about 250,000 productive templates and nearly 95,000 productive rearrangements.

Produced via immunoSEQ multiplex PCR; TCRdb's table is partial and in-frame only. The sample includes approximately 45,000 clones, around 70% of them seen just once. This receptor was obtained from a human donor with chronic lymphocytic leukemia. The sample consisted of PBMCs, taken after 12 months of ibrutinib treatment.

The CDR3 is CSVTLTGAQQETQYF. The CDR3 nucleotides are TGCAGCGTAACATTGACAGGGGCCCAGCAGGAGACCCAGTACTTC. The rearrangement uses TRBV29-1 and TRBJ2-5; 8 nucleotides line up with TRBD1. Germline-derived CDR1 and CDR2 are SQVTM and ANQGSEA. V was pared by 6 bases and J by 5 bases, with 14 bases of the junction left unmatched. This CDR3 is built from 15 residues.